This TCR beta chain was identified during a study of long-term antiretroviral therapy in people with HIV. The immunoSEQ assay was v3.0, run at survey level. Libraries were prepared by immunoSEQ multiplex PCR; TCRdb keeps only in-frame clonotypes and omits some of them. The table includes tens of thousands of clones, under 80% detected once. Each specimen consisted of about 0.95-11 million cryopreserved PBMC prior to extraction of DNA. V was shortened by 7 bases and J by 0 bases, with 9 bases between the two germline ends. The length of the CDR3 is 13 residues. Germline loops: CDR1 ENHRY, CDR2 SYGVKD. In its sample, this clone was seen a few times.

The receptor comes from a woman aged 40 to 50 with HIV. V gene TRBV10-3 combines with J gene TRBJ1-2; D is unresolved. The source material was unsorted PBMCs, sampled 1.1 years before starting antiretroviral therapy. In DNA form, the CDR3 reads TGTGCCATCATGCCAGAGCCTAACTATGGCTACACCTTC. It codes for CAIMPEPNYGYTF.